These 20 T cell receptor beta chains share one sample of origin, sequenced in a study of blood T cell repertoires in COVID-19. Produced via immunoSEQ multiplex PCR; TCRdb's table is partial and in-frame only. The sample gives more than 200,000 clones, 70% to 90% of which show up once; about 10% is in the top ten. Sample: peripheral blood. The receptors stem from an elderly woman with acute or convalescent COVID-19.

This clone was seen a single time. CDR3 sequence (DNA): TGCGCCAGCACAGTGGGGACTAGCGGACAAGAGACCCAGTACTTC. Translation gives CASTVGTSGQETQYF. J is TRBJ2-5 and V is TRBV5-1; 11 nucleotides align to TRBD2. The CDR3 covers 15 residues. Germline V gives CDR1 SGHRS, CDR2 YFSETQ. Losses at the gene ends were 6 bases for V and 2 bases for J; bases not matched to a gene: 6. The entire variable domain, with the rest obtained from reference TRBV5-1 and TRBJ2-5, is as follows: KAGVTQTPRYLIKTRGQQVTLSCSPISGHRSVSWYQQTPGQGLQFLFEYFSETQRNKGNFPGRFSGRQFSNSRSEMNVSTLELGDSALYLCASTVGTSGQETQYFGPGTRLLVL.

The rearrangement joins TRBV6-2 or TRBV6-3 to TRBJ2-5; 8 nucleotides agree with TRBD2. Germline loops: CDR1 MNHEY, CDR2 SVGEGT. There are 15 residues in the CDR3. V trimming: 2 bases; J trimming: 4 bases; junction bases outside the gene matches: 6. The CDR3 loop is CASSYAGGRRETQYF. The DNA of the CDR3 is TGTGCCAGCAGTTACGCGGGGGGACGACGAGAGACCCAGTACTTC.

This chain connects TRBV6-5 to TRBJ2-7; 7 nucleotides line up with TRBD2. The junction had 6 bases not matched to a gene; V was cut back by 11 bases and J by 2 bases. The germline V gene has CDR1 MNHEY and CDR2 SVGAGI. The CDR3 has 12 residues. Written as DNA, the CDR3 is TGTGCCTCGGGGGGAACGCCCTACGAGCAGTACTTC. Protein product: CASGGTPYEQYF.

V and J are TRBV29-1 and TRBJ2-1, with a weak D call TRBD2 (6 bases). The V end lost 6 bases, the J end lost 7 bases, and 16 bases lay between the germline ends. This CDR3 region has 13 residues. Germline V gene data show CDR1 as SQVTM and CDR2 as ANQGSEA. CDR3 sequence: CSVASVRGNEQFF. DNA of the CDR3: TGCAGCGTCGCTAGCGTTCGAGGGAATGAGCAGTTCTTC.

There are a few counts of this clone. The chain couples TRBV5-6 to TRBJ2-1; TRBD1 is a possible D gene (6 bases). The length of the CDR3 is 16 residues. V lost 4 bases to trimming and J lost 7 bases, with 21 bases between them. Germline V lookup: CDR1 SGHDT, CDR2 YYEEEE. CDR3 nucleotide sequence: TGTGCCAGCAGCCGTTGGACAGTCCAGGACCAGAATGAGCAGTTCTTC. Protein sequence: CASSRWTVQDQNEQFF.

The chain couples TRBV19 to TRBJ2-5; 7 bases agree with TRBD2. This CDR3 has 15 amino acids. In germline, CDR1 is LNHDA, CDR2 SQIVND (reference sequence). The junction had 13 bases not matched to a gene; V was cut back by 7 bases and J by 5 bases. Here the CDR3 reads CASKGLAGEGETQYF. The DNA of the CDR3 is TGTGCCAGTAAGGGCCTTGCGGGAGAGGGCGAGACCCAGTACTTC.

V gene TRBV28 combines with J gene TRBJ2-2; TRBD2 matches at 14 bases. This CDR3 region has 16 residues. Germline lookup yields CDR1 MDHEN and CDR2 SYDVKM. The trim removed 5 bases at V and 4 bases at J, leaving 3 bases unmatched. For the CDR3, the DNA is TGTGCCAGCAGTCCCGGACTAGCGGGAGGCACCGGGGAGCTGTTTTTT. As protein: CASSPGLAGGTGELFF.

The chain carries TRBV12-3 or TRBV12-4 and TRBJ1-1; the D is unclear. V was pared by 5 bases and J by 6 bases, with 13 bases between. The CDR3 runs 13 residues. In DNA form, the CDR3 reads TGTGCCAGCAGTACAGAGGGAATCGCTGAAGCTTTCTTT. Translation: CASSTEGIAEAFF.

This chain connects TRBV12-5 to TRBJ2-5; 11 bases align to TRBD1. CDR3 length: 16 residues. From germline, CDR1 is LGHNT and CDR2 FRNRAP. Unmatched junction bases numbered 7, after V lost 6 bases and J lost 1 base. The CDR3 DNA reads TGTGCTAGTGGATCTGGGACAGGGGGGGCCCAAGAGACCCAGTACTTC. Translating gives CASGSGTGGAQETQYF.

This chain uses TRBV18 with TRBJ2-2; possible D gene TRBD1, 6 bases. V gave up 2 bases and J gave up 1 base, with 14 bases separating them. Looked up from germline, CDR1 is KGHSH and CDR2 is LQKENI. The CDR3 consists of 17 residues. CDR3 protein: CASSPGRAQGNTGELFF. In DNA, the CDR3 is TGTGCCAGCTCACCAGGGAGAGCACAGGGGAACACCGGGGAGCTGTTTTTT.

CDR3 sequence reads: CASSVGLAHNEQYF. CDR3 nucleotide sequence: TGTGCCAGCAGCGTAGGGCTAGCCCACAACGAGCAGTACTTC. The rearrangement joins TRBV9 to TRBJ2-7, with TRBD2 as a possible D gene (5 bases). Trimming left V 0 bases short and J 5 bases short, with 12 bases between. CDR1 and CDR2 (germline): SGDLS, YYNGEE. The CDR3 consists of 14 residues. Supplemented by reference TRBV9 and TRBJ2-7, the full variable domain reads DSGVTQTPKHLITATGQRVTLRCSPRSGDLSVYWYQQSLDQGLQFLIQYYNGEERAKGNILERFSAQQFPDLHSELNLSSLELGDSALYFCASSVGLAHNEQYFGPGTRLTVT.

With respect to this clone: Other DNA sequences within the sample encode an identical CDR3. CDR3 sequence reads: CASSIGRDTEAFF. The CDR3 region has the DNA TGTGCCAGTAGTATAGGCAGGGACACTGAAGCTTTCTTT. This rearrangement joins TRBV19 to TRBJ1-1, with a weak D call TRBD1 (5 bases). There are 13 residues in the CDR3. Trimming left V 1 base short and J 3 bases short, with 6 bases between. In germline, CDR1 is LNHDA, CDR2 SQIVND (reference sequence).

The chain carries TRBV25-1 and TRBJ2-5; 8 nucleotides match TRBD2. The germline V gene encodes CDR1 MGHDK and CDR2 SYGVNS. This CDR3 is 15 amino acids long. J was trimmed by 5 bases and V by 1 base; bases with no gene match: 6. The CDR3 reads CASSEWGGGSETQYF. CDR3 sequence (DNA): TGTGCCAGCAGTGAATGGGGCGGGGGGTCGGAGACCCAGTACTTC.

Concerning this clone itself: This specimen includes other DNA sequences encoding the same CDR3. The chain combines TRBV19 with TRBJ1-4; 9 positions match TRBD1. The V segment lost 3 bases and the J segment 6 bases; nucleotides outside the gene matches: 2. This CDR3 has 14 amino acids. CDR1 LNHDA and CDR2 SQIVND come from the germline V gene (reference sequence). The chain's CDR3 is CASSITGGDEKLFF. The CDR3 bases are TGTGCCAGTAGTATTACAGGGGGCGATGAAAAACTGTTTTTT.

The chain has TRBV18 and TRBJ2-1, with a weak D call TRBD2 (5 bases). With 6 bases removed from V and 0 bases from J, the gap between germline ends came to 12 bases. This CDR3 is built from 15 residues. Germline V gene sequence: CDR1 KGHSH, CDR2 LQKENI. CDR3 sequence: CASSPSGSSYNEQFF. The DNA of the CDR3 is TGTGCCAGCTCCCCCTCGGGGAGCTCCTACAATGAGCAGTTCTTC.

The V and J genes are TRBV10-3 and TRBJ2-1; 12 bases match TRBD1. From germline, CDR1 is ENHRY and CDR2 SYGVKD. V shed 4 bases, J shed 7 bases, and the junction held 5 bases outside the gene matches. The CDR3 sequence is 15 residues long. As DNA, the CDR3 is TGTGCCATCAGTGGACCGGGACAGGGGGCGAATGAGCAGTTCTTC. It codes for CAISGPGQGANEQFF.

V is TRBV7-2 and J is TRBJ2-3, with D perhaps TRBD2 (5 bases). Germline V lookup: CDR1 SGHTA, CDR2 FQGNSA. The CDR3 spans 14 residues. Trimming stripped 6 bases from V and 3 bases from J, with 13 bases between. The CDR3 is CASRPALATDTQYF. CDR3 coding DNA: TGTGCCAGCAGGCCCGCCCTAGCAACAGATACGCAGTATTTT.

The table lists this clone with a few counts. This chain connects TRBV2 to TRBJ2-7; TRBD2 agrees at 11 bases. This CDR3 region has 15 residues. The germline V gene has CDR1 SNHLY and CDR2 FYNNEI. After removal of 2 bases from V and 6 bases from J, the junction contained 6 bases not matched to a gene. The DNA for the CDR3 is TGTGCCAGCAGTGAACTACTAGCGGGAGTAGGCGAGCAGTACTTC. The encoded protein is CASSELLAGVGEQYF. Full variable domain (outside the CDR3, taken from reference TRBV2 and TRBJ2-7): EPEVTQTPSHQVTQMGQEVILRCVPISNHLYFYWYRQILGQKVEFLVSFYNNEISEKSEIFDDQFSVERPDGSNFTLKIRSTKLEDSAMYFCASSELLAGVGEQYFGPGTRLTVT.

CDR3 region: CASSGDFGGYTF. In DNA form, the CDR3 reads TGTGCCAGCAGCGGGGACTTTGGTGGCTACACCTTC. The chain has TRBV6-2 or TRBV6-3 and TRBJ1-2; perhaps TRBD1 as D (5 bases). Trimming removed 6 bases from V and 7 bases from J, with 12 bases in between. Germline CDR1 is MNHEY and CDR2 is SVGEGT. The CDR3 length is 12 residues.

This clone was observed a handful of times. The J gene is TRBJ1-6, the V gene TRBV10-3, with 7 bases identical to TRBD1. J lost 10 bases, V lost 7 bases, and 7 bases had no gene match. Germline CDR1 reads ENHRY; CDR2 reads SYGVKD. There are 13 residues in the CDR3. The CDR3 is CAIKQGFESPLHF. In nucleotides, the CDR3 is TGTGCCATCAAACAGGGGTTTGAATCACCCCTCCACTTT.